This T cell receptor beta chain was captured in a study of T cells in Graves' hyperthyroidism and ophthalmopathy. RNA transcripts gave rise to amplified TCR beta CDR3 regions. The HTBI set primed first-round TCR CDR3 RT-PCR. TCRdb reprocessed the multiplex PCR reads via MiXCR and lists one record per CDR3 protein. The sample has 360,000 or so distinct CDR3 sequences; roughly 15% are singletons. Clinicians diagnosed patients from clinical symptoms, serum thyroxine and TRAb, thyroid ultrasound and orbital computed tomography. This sample holds PBMCs from around 9.9 ml fresh peripheral blood. This clonotype was recorded a few times. The antigen remains unidentified. Notes on the study in general: The model made its ophthalmopathy prediction, and onset followed a median approximately 7 months later. Blood shared most expanded thyroid clonotypes above 0.001.

The TCR comes from a woman between 55 and 75 years old with Graves' ophthalmopathy. The specimen sequenced was blood.

CDR3 sequence: CAGDSGQRSYEQYF. CDR3 bases: TGTGCCGGCGACTCGGGACAGCGATCCTACGAGCAGTACTTC. The rearrangement uses TRBV9 and TRBJ2-7, with TRBD1 matching 7 bases. With 10 bases clipped from V and 1 base from J, the junction kept 11 bases outside the gene matches. The CDR3 is made up of 14 amino acids. Germline CDR1 and CDR2: SGDLS and YYNGEE.